Presented here are 19 T cell receptor beta chains from one specimen sequenced in a study of blood T cell repertoires in COVID-19. The table came from immunoSEQ multiplex PCR; TCRdb's copy has only in-frame clones and leaves some out. This table holds about 310,000 clones, about 91% found once. Sequencing was performed on PBMCs or T cells enriched from blood (not recorded which). These receptors were obtained from a woman in her late teens or twenties who had recovered from COVID-19.

The chain joins TRBV6-5 to TRBJ1-1; D not certain. The germline V gene encodes CDR1 MNHEY and CDR2 SVGAGI. The CDR3 covers 13 residues. V lost 6 bases to trimming and J lost 2 bases, with 10 bases between them. CDR3 sequence reads: CASSATANTEAFF. As DNA, the CDR3 is TGTGCCAGCAGCGCCACAGCTAACACTGAAGCTTTCTTT.

The rearrangement uses TRBV20-1 and TRBJ2-1; 12 positions match TRBD2. Trimming at V came to 3 bases and at J to 6 bases, leaving 15 bases not matched to a gene. Germline V gives CDR1 DFQATT, CDR2 SNEGSKA (reference sequence). This CDR3 spans 18 amino acids. DNA for the CDR3: TGCAGTGCTAGTGCTAGCGGGAGGGACAGATCGAGGCTCAATGAGCAGTTCTTC. Protein product: CSASASGRDRSRLNEQFF.

The gene calls are TRBV5-8 and TRBJ2-4, with D unresolved. Deletions cut 1 base from V and 1 base from J, with 15 bases between. Germline V lookup: CDR1 SGHTS, CDR2 YDEGEE. This CDR3 spans 17 amino acids. CDR3 bases: TGTGCCAGCAGCTTGATCAGAGGTGGTAGGGCCAAAAACATTCAGTACTTC. It yields the protein CASSLIRGGRAKNIQYF.

This clone was detected only a few times. The CDR3 nucleotides read TGTGCCAGCAGTTACGGGGCCACTGAAGCTTTCTTT. This translates into CASSYGATEAFF. The V gene is TRBV6-5, the J gene TRBJ1-1, with D possibly TRBD1 on 5 matching bases. The CDR3 runs 12 residues. The V end lost 2 bases, the J end lost 4 bases, and 5 bases lay between the germline ends. Germline V gives CDR1 MNHEY, CDR2 SVGAGI.

The genes are TRBV7-2 and TRBJ1-2, with TRBD1 identical over 7 bases. Trimming removed 6 bases from V and 4 bases from J; junction bases left unmatched: 11. Germline loops: CDR1 SGHTA, CDR2 FQGNSA. This CDR3 is built from 15 residues. The CDR3 bases are TGTGCCAGCAGAGAGAAAACCGGGACAGTCTATGGCTACACCTTC. Its translation: CASREKTGTVYGYTF.

This sequence joins TRBV18 and TRBJ2-7, with D maybe TRBD1 (5 bases). Germline CDR1 is KGHSH and CDR2 is LQKENI. CDR3 length: 14 amino acids. V lost 0 bases and J 7 bases, leaving 13 bases between the germline ends. CDR3 coding DNA: TGTGCCAGCTCACCACCTGACAGACCTTCGGAGCAGTACTTC. Its translation: CASSPPDRPSEQYF. Combining the CDR3 with reference TRBV18 and TRBJ2-7 gives the whole variable domain NAGVMQNPRHLVRRRGQEARLRCSPMKGHSHVYWYRQLPEEGLKFMVYLQKENIIDESGMPKERFSAEFPKEGPSILRIQQVVRGDSAAYFCASSPPDRPSEQYFGPGTRLTVT.

The V and J genes are TRBV7-2 and TRBJ2-7; a weak D match, TRBD2 (6 bases). The CDR3 is made up of 14 amino acids. The germline gives CDR1 SGHTA, CDR2 FQGNSA. V was cut by 3 bases and J by 4 bases, with 13 bases left in between. The CDR3 sequence: CASSLEGPMYEQYF. The DNA of the CDR3 is TGTGCCAGCAGCTTGGAGGGCCCTATGTACGAGCAGTACTTC. Combining the CDR3 with reference TRBV7-2 and TRBJ2-7 gives the whole variable domain GAGVSQSPSNKVTEKGKDVELRCDPISGHTALYWYRQSLGQGLEFLIYFQGNSAPDKSGLPSDRFSAERTGGSVSTLTIQRTQQEDSAVYLCASSLEGPMYEQYFGPGTRLTVT.

This clone showed up just a few times. J is TRBJ2-7 and V is TRBV29-1; TRBD1 might be the D (6 bases). CDR3 length: 13 amino acids. V was clipped by 7 bases and J by 2 bases, with 15 bases between them. CDR1 SQVTM and CDR2 ANQGSEA come from the germline V gene. The CDR3 sequence: CSATGTYTYEQYF. The CDR3 nucleotides are TGCAGCGCAACCGGGACATACACCTACGAGCAGTACTTC.

J is TRBJ2-1 and V is TRBV19; no clear D gene. CDR1 LNHDA and CDR2 SQIVND come from the germline V gene (reference sequence). V lost 7 bases to trimming and J lost 7 bases, with 8 bases between them. CDR3 length: 11 amino acids. CDR3 residues: CASTQANEQFF. The CDR3 DNA follows: TGTGCCAGTACTCAGGCAAATGAGCAGTTCTTC.

The gene calls are TRBV28 and TRBJ2-7; possible D gene TRBD1, 5 bases. Germline V CDR1 and CDR2: MDHEN, SYDVKM. The V gene lost 3 bases and the J gene lost 1 base, with 16 bases spanning the gap. The CDR3 extends over 16 amino acids. The CDR3 region is CASSFSGSQFSYEQYF. The CDR3 nucleotides are TGTGCCAGCAGTTTCTCAGGGTCTCAATTTTCCTACGAGCAGTACTTC.

This sequence joins TRBV6-2 or TRBV6-3 and TRBJ2-1; 7 bases agree with TRBD2. The CDR3 extends over 14 amino acids. CDR1 is MNHEY, CDR2 SVGEGT, per germline. After removal of 2 bases from V and 4 bases from J, the junction contained 2 bases not matched to a gene. Here the CDR3 DNA reads TGTGCCAGCAGTTACGGACTAGAATACAATGAGCAGTTCTTC. It translates to CASSYGLEYNEQFF.

The rearrangement links TRBV18 to TRBJ2-3; 14 nucleotides line up with TRBD2. With 3 bases clipped from V and 5 bases from J, the junction kept 10 bases outside the gene matches. The CDR3 is 18 residues long. Germline CDR1 KGHSH, CDR2 LQKENI. DNA of the CDR3: TGTGCCAGCTCACCGAGACTAGCGGGAGGGCGTTCGGGAGATACGCAGTATTTT. The encoded protein is CASSPRLAGGRSGDTQYF. Full variable domain (missing parts from reference TRBV18 and TRBJ2-3): NAGVMQNPRHLVRRRGQEARLRCSPMKGHSHVYWYRQLPEEGLKFMVYLQKENIIDESGMPKERFSAEFPKEGPSILRIQQVVRGDSAAYFCASSPRLAGGRSGDTQYFGPGTRLTVL.

This chain uses TRBV27 with TRBJ1-1; D call uncertain. V lost 5 bases to trimming and J lost 1 base, with 8 bases between them. The CDR3 is made up of 13 amino acids. The germline gives CDR1 MNHEY, CDR2 SMNVEV (reference sequence). Here the CDR3 reads CASSPFGNTEAFF. The DNA for the CDR3 is TGTGCCAGCAGTCCGTTCGGGAACACTGAAGCTTTCTTT.

The CDR3 sequence is CASRSIRDYTDTQYF. The CDR3 region has the DNA TGTGCCAGCAGATCGATAAGGGACTACACAGATACGCAGTATTTT. J is TRBJ2-3 and V is TRBV28; 7 bases line up with TRBD2. The CDR3 contains 15 residues. The V gene's germline CDR1 is MDHEN and CDR2 SYDVKM. Germline trimming cut 6 bases from V and 2 bases from J; bases unmatched to any gene: 8. The entire variable domain, with the rest obtained from reference TRBV28 and TRBJ2-3, is as follows: DVKVTQSSRYLVKRTGEKVFLECVQDMDHENMFWYRQDPGLGLRLIYFSYDVKMKEKGDIPEGYSVSREKKERFSLILESASTNQTSMYLCASRSIRDYTDTQYFGPGTRLTVL.

The chain has TRBV6-5 and TRBJ2-2; tentative D call: TRBD2 (5 bases). V was trimmed by 6 bases and J by 4 bases, leaving 12 bases between them. In germline, CDR1 is MNHEY, CDR2 SVGAGI. The CDR3 sequence is 14 residues long. CDR3 amino acids: CASRNPRGTGELFF. The CDR3, as DNA: TGTGCCAGCAGGAACCCCCGGGGCACCGGGGAGCTGTTTTTT.

The genes are TRBV4-1 and TRBJ1-4; D perhaps matches TRBD1 (6 bases). The CDR3 totals 16 residues. Germline V gene lookup returns CDR1 MGHRA and CDR2 YSYEKL. Trimming removed 4 bases from V and 5 bases from J, with 17 bases in between. CDR3 loop: CASSRGEQGKNEKLFF. For the CDR3, the DNA is TGCGCCAGCAGCCGAGGCGAACAGGGAAAAAATGAAAAACTGTTTTTT.

This chain links TRBV9 with TRBJ1-6, with D tentatively TRBD1 (5 bases). CDR3 length: 14 amino acids. V lost 3 bases to trimming and J lost 5 bases, with 9 bases between them. Germline V gene lookup returns CDR1 SGDLS and CDR2 YYNGEE. CDR3 region: CASSDGGNNSPLHF. CDR3 bases: TGTGCCAGCAGCGACGGGGGAAATAATTCACCCCTCCACTTT.

The rearrangement uses TRBV6-1 and TRBJ1-2, with D unclear. The V end was cut by 2 bases, the J end by 3 bases, with 13 bases between. CDR1 and CDR2 (germline): MNHNS, SASEGT. CDR3 length: 15 amino acids. CDR3 DNA sequence: TGTGCCAGCAGTGAATGGAGGGATTTCTACTATGGCTACACCTTC. This encodes CASSEWRDFYYGYTF.

The gene calls are TRBV12-3 or TRBV12-4 and TRBJ1-2; 8 bases agree with TRBD1. Trimming at V came to 6 bases and at J to 13 bases, leaving 10 bases not matched to a gene. The CDR3 totals 12 residues. CDR3: CASSPDRGGSTF. As DNA, the CDR3 is TGTGCCAGCAGCCCCGACAGGGGCGGGTCCACCTTC.